The subject of this entry is one T cell receptor (beta chain). The antigen is not known. The data were obtained in a study of OX40 agonist ivuxolimab in advanced cancers. General study findings and limits: CD4+ and CD8+ blood T cells expanded clonally by week 6 at 0.1 to 3.0 mg/kg.

V shed 6 bases and J shed 6 bases, with 14 bases lying between them. The germline gives CDR1 LNHDA, CDR2 SQIVND (reference sequence). This CDR3 has 14 amino acids. Profiling relied on immunoSEQ multiplex PCR, and the TCRdb table lists in-frame clones only, not all of them. The table shows about 82,000 clones, with under 90% occurring only once. Sequencing used CD4+ or CD8+ T cells sorted from blood, obtained in a trial of the OX40 agonist ivuxolimab. This TCR was recovered from an adult with an advanced solid tumor such as melanoma, head and neck, liver or kidney cancer. The gene calls are TRBV19 and TRBJ2-2; possible D gene TRBD2, 6 bases. CDR3 bases: TGTGCCAGTAGGCCTAGGCCGGGGGCCGGGGAGCTGTTTTTT. Translation: CASRPRPGAGELFF.